This is a list of T cell receptor beta chains from one sample in a study of shared clonotypes between healthy human individuals. This table comes from immunoSEQ multiplex PCR, and its TCRdb copy is limited to in-frame clones, with some not included. The sample lists a few million clones, approximately 90% occurring once. Input material: naive CD4+ T cells sorted from blood. These receptors came from a man younger than 35 in good health. Each CDR3 is given with its conserved first and last residue. D genes are given only for firm matches. Size is stated for part of the rows, as once, few or many counts, or as a class when the clone is expanded.

>.|TRBV9|TRBJ1-1|once
TGTGCCAGCAGCGTAGGTGACAGATTTATGAACACTGAAGCTTTCTTT
CASSVGDRFMNTEAFF
>.|TRBV5-1|TRBJ1-6|.
TGCGCCAGCAGTTTAGGGATGGGGGGGGGCTCACCCCTCCACTTT
CASSLGMGGGSPLHF
>.|TRBV5-1|TRBJ1-4|.
TGCGCCAGCAGCTTGAACGGGGTATCAACTAATGAAAAACTGTTTTTT
CASSLNGVSTNEKLFF
>TRBD1|TRBV6-6|TRBJ1-5|.
TGTGCCAGCAGTCCCGGGACAGGGACCAATCAGCCCCAGCATTTT
CASSPGTGTNQPQHF
>TRBD1|TRBV18|TRBJ1-2|.
TGTGCCAGCTCACCACAGGGGGTTACAGGGGACTATGGCTACACCTTC
CASSPQGVTGDYGYTF
>.|TRBV5-1|TRBJ1-1|.
TGCGCCAGCAGGTCGTCGCAGAACACTGAAGCTTTCTTT
CASRSSQNTEAFF
>TRBD2|TRBV11-2|TRBJ2-7|.
TGTGCCAGCAGCTTAGAATGGACTAGAGGCTCCTACGAGCAGTACTTC
CASSLEWTRGSYEQYF
>.|TRBV28|TRBJ1-5|.
TGTGCCAGCAGTTTCTCCCTGGGGAGTCAGCCCCAGCATTTT
CASSFSLGSQPQHF
>.|TRBV6-1|TRBJ1-5|.
TGTGCCAGCAGTGAAGAGAGTGGTGGGAATCAGCCCCAGCATTTT
CASSEESGGNQPQHF
>.|TRBV6-5|TRBJ2-2|.
TGTGCCAGCAGTTATACAGGTTGGACCGGGGAGCTGTTTTTT
CASSYTGWTGELFF
>TRBD1|TRBV10-3|TRBJ1-5|once
TGTGCCATCAGTGGCGGGACAGATAATCAGCCCCAGCATTTT
CAISGGTDNQPQHF
>.|TRBV18|TRBJ1-4|once
TGTGCCAGCTCACCGGAACAGAACAATGAAAAACTGTTTTTT
CASSPEQNNEKLFF
>TRBD1|TRBV19|TRBJ2-3|.
TGTGCCAGTAGTAAGGACAGGGGCTCGACAGATACGCAGTATTTT
CASSKDRGSTDTQYF
>.|TRBV28|TRBJ1-4|.
TGTGCCAGCAGTTTAAGTCCGGGTTCCGAAAAACTGTTTTTT
CASSLSPGSEKLFF
>.|TRBV19|TRBJ1-1|.
TGTGCCAGTAGTACTCGCCTTGGAGCTTTCTTT
CASSTRLGAFF
>.|TRBV7-2|TRBJ1-5|.
TGTGCCAGCAGCTTATTTAGTCAGCCCCAGCATTTT
CASSLFSQPQHF
>.|TRBV7-2|TRBJ2-5|.
TGTGCCAGCAGCTTTGGTGTAGCGGCGAAAAAGACCCAGTACTTC
CASSFGVAAKKTQYF
>TRBD2|TRBV14|TRBJ2-1|.
TGTGCCAGCAGCCGAGGGACTAGCGGAAAGAGCTCCTACAATGAGCAGTTCTTC
CASSRGTSGKSSYNEQFF
>TRBD1|TRBV6-6|TRBJ1-4|.
TGTGCCAGCAGTTACCTGGGGACAGGCGGTGAAAAACTGTTTTTT
CASSYLGTGGEKLFF
>TRBD1|TRBV4-2|TRBJ1-1|.
TGTGCCAGCAGCCGATCGTTCGGACAGGCGAACACTGAAGCTTTCTTT
CASSRSFGQANTEAFF
>.|TRBV20-1|TRBJ1-2|.
TGCAGTGCTAGAGGGTTACAGGGCTACACCTTC
CSARGLQGYTF
>.|TRBV18|TRBJ2-2|.
TGTGCCAGCTCACCACCGCCAGGGAGGCGTGCCGGGGAGCTGTTTTTT
CASSPPPGRRAGELFF
>.|TRBV27|TRBJ2-5|.
TGTGCCAGCAGTCCCACAGCCCCGACCGGAGCAGAGACCCAGTACTTC
CASSPTAPTGAETQYF
>.|TRBV5-1|TRBJ1-2|.
TGCGCCAGCAGAACCGGGACCACCTCTTATGGCTACACCTTC
CASRTGTTSYGYTF
>.|TRBV5-1|TRBJ2-1|.
TGCGCCAGCAGCTTGGACCACTACAATGAGCAGTTCTTC
CASSLDHYNEQFF
>TRBD1|TRBV4-1|TRBJ2-3|.
TGCGCCAGCAGCCACCTAGGACAGGGCACAGATACGCAGTATTTT
CASSHLGQGTDTQYF
>.|TRBV5-1|TRBJ2-3|.
TGCGCCAGCAGCTTTCTCTCAGATACGCAGTATTTT
CASSFLSDTQYF
>.|TRBV25-1|TRBJ2-4|.
TGTGCCAGCCCCACGACTAGTCGAGGAGTAAACATTCAGTACTTC
CASPTTSRGVNIQYF
>.|TRBV5-4|TRBJ1-2|.
TGTGCCAGCAGCTTATCAGGGGTATCTAACTATGGCTACACCTTC
CASSLSGVSNYGYTF
>TRBD2|TRBV27|TRBJ2-1|.
TGTGCCAGCAGTAACATAGCGGGAGTGGTGGGCAATGAGCAGTTCTTC
CASSNIAGVVGNEQFF
>.|TRBV6-1|TRBJ2-1|.
TGTGCCAGCATTACTAGCTACAATGAGCAGTTCTTC
CASITSYNEQFF
>.|TRBV30|TRBJ1-1|.
TGTGCCTGGAGTGTGGGCGCCACTGAAGCTTTCTTT
CAWSVGATEAFF
>.|TRBV2|TRBJ1-5|.
TGTGCCAGCAGAGAAAAAGGGGGGGTGGGTCCCCAGCATTTT
CASREKGGVGPQHF
>.|TRBV28|TRBJ2-5|.
TGTGCCAGCAGCTTCCCAACTCAAGCCCAGTACTTC
CASSFPTQAQYF
>.|TRBV10-3|TRBJ2-7|.
TGTGCCATCAGTGACTCGGGGGCCCCTGGCGAGCAGTACTTC
CAISDSGAPGEQYF
>.|TRBV6-1|TRBJ1-6|.
TGTGCCAGCAGGGCAGGCGGGGGGGTGGCCCTCCACTTT
CASRAGGGVALHF
>TRBD1|TRBV7-2|TRBJ1-1|.
TGTGCCAGCAGCCTACACAGGGGGCAGTGGACTGAAGCTTTCTTT
CASSLHRGQWTEAFF
>.|TRBV4-1|TRBJ1-2|.
TGCGCCAGCGGGGGACCCGAGGGCTATGGCTACACCTTC
CASGGPEGYGYTF
>TRBD1|TRBV2|TRBJ1-2|once
TGTGCCAGCAGAATCGGACAGGGGGCTAACTATGGCTACACCTTC
CASRIGQGANYGYTF
>.|TRBV14|TRBJ2-7|.
TGTGCCAGCAGCCAAGATCGGAACGAGCAGTACTTC
CASSQDRNEQYF
>.|TRBV2|TRBJ1-4|.
TGTGCCAGCAAAACGGGGGTTCAGGAAAAACTGTTTTTT
CASKTGVQEKLFF
>TRBD1|TRBV6-4|TRBJ1-2|.
TGTGCCAGCAGCCGAGGGACAGGCGGCAAAGGTGGTGGCTACACCTTC
CASSRGTGGKGGGYTF
>.|TRBV2|TRBJ1-2|.
TGTGCCAGCATAGAAGGGCATCGCTATGGCTACACCTTC
CASIEGHRYGYTF
>TRBD2|TRBV6-1|TRBJ2-1|.
TGTGCCAGCAGTGACTCGGGCGGGAGAGTCCATGAGCAGTTCTTC
CASSDSGGRVHEQFF
>TRBD2|TRBV5-4|TRBJ2-1|.
TGTGCCAGCAGCCCCGGGACTAGCGGCCAGGGCTTCTACAATGAGCAGTTCTTC
CASSPGTSGQGFYNEQFF
>.|TRBV7-2|TRBJ2-3|.
TGTGCCAGCAGTTTTGGACTCGGCACAGATACGCAGTATTTT
CASSFGLGTDTQYF
>TRBD1|TRBV10-3|TRBJ1-5|.
TGTGCCATCAGTGGGACAGGGGACAATCAGCCCCAGCATTTT
CAISGTGDNQPQHF
>.|TRBV27|TRBJ2-1|.
TGTGCCAGCAGTTTTCGTGGTTCAGGGGTCAGTTTTAATGAGCAGTTCTTC
CASSFRGSGVSFNEQFF
>.|TRBV5-5|TRBJ2-5|.
TGTGCCAGCAGCTTGGCGAGTTTCCAAGAGACCCAGTACTTC
CASSLASFQETQYF
>.|TRBV5-1|TRBJ2-7|.
TGCGCCAGCAGCTTGTATGGAGGGAGAGGCTACGAGCAGTACTTC
CASSLYGGRGYEQYF
>.|TRBV7-9|TRBJ1-5|.
TGTGCCAGCAGCTTAGTTATATCCCAGGGCTCCAATCAGCCCCAGCATTTT
CASSLVISQGSNQPQHF
>.|TRBV6-1|TRBJ2-1|.
TGTGCCAGCCGGACGACACAGAGCCCCTACAATGAGCAGTTCTTC
CASRTTQSPYNEQFF
>TRBD1|TRBV7-9|TRBJ2-7|.
TGTGCCAGCAGCTTAGACAGGGGCAACGAGCAGTACTTC
CASSLDRGNEQYF
>.|TRBV5-1|TRBJ2-5|.
TGCGCCAGCAGTCCCGGACAAACCTTGGGAGAGACCCAGTACTTC
CASSPGQTLGETQYF
>.|TRBV12-5|TRBJ1-3|.
TGTGCTAGTGGTTTGGCAGGGACGGGAAACACCATATATTTT
CASGLAGTGNTIYF
>.|TRBV7-2|TRBJ1-1|.
TGTGCCAGCAGCTTACAGGGGCGCACTGAAGCTTTCTTT
CASSLQGRTEAFF
>.|TRBV11-3|TRBJ2-1|.
TGTGCCAGCAGCTTAGGCCGGCGGGACAAGGGATTGAATGAGCAGTTCTTC
CASSLGRRDKGLNEQFF
>.|TRBV30|TRBJ2-7|.
TGTGCCTGGAGTTTGGGGACCTACGAGCAGTACTTC
CAWSLGTYEQYF
>.|TRBV6-1|TRBJ2-5|.
TGTGCCAGCAGGGGGGGCGGAAGTGGGGAGACCCAGTACTTC
CASRGGGSGETQYF